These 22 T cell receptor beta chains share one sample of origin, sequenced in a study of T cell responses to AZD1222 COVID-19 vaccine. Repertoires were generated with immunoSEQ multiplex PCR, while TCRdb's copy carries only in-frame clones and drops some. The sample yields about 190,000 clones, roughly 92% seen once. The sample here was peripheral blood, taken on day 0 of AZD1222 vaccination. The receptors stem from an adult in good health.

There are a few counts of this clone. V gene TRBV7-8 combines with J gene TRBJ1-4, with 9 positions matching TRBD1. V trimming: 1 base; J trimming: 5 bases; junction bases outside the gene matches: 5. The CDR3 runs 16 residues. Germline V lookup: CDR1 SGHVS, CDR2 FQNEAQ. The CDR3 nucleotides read TGTGCCAGCAGCTTAGTCGGCGGGACAGGGAATGAAAAACTGTTTTTT. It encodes CASSLVGGTGNEKLFF.

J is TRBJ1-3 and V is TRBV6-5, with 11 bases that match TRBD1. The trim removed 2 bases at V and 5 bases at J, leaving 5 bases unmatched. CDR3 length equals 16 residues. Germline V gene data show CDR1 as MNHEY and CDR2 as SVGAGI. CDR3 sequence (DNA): TGTGCCAGCAGTTACAACGGACAGGGGGCCAGAAACACCATATATTTT. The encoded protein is CASSYNGQGARNTIYF.

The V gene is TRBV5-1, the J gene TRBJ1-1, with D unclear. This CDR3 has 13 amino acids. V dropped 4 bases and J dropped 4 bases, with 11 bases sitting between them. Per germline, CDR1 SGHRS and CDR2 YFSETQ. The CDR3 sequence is CASSLPEGTEAFF. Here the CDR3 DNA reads TGCGCCAGCAGCCTACCAGAGGGCACTGAAGCTTTCTTT.

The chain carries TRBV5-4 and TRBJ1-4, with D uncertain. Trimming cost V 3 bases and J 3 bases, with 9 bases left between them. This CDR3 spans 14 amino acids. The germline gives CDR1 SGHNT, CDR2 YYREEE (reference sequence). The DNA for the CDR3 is TGTGCCAGCAGCTGGGGTGGTCCTAATGAAAAACTGTTTTTT. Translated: CASSWGGPNEKLFF. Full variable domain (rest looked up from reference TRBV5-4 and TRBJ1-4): ETGVTQSPTHLIKTRGQQVTLRCSSQSGHNTVSWYQQALGQGPQFIFQYYREEENGRGNFPPRFSGLQFPNYSSELNVNALELDDSALYLCASSWGGPNEKLFFGSGTQLSVL.

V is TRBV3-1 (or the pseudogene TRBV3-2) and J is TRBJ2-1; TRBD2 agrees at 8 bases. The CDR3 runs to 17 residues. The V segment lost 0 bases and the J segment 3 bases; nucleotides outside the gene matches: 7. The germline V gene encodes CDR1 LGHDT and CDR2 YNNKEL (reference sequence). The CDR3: CASSQDHGGGIYNEQFF. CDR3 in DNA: TGTGCCAGCAGCCAAGATCATGGCGGGGGGATCTACAATGAGCAGTTCTTC.

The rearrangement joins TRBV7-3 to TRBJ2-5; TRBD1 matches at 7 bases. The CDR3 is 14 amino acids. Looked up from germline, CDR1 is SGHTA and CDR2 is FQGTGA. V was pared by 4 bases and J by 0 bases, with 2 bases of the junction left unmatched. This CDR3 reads CASSSGTDQETQYF. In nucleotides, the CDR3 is TGTGCCAGCAGCTCAGGGACAGACCAAGAGACCCAGTACTTC. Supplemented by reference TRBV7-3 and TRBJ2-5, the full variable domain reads GAGVSQTPSNKVTEKGKYVELRCDPISGHTALYWYRQSLGQGPEFLIYFQGTGAADDSGLPNDRFFAVRPEGSVSTLKIQRTERGDSAVYLCASSSGTDQETQYFGPGTRLLVL.

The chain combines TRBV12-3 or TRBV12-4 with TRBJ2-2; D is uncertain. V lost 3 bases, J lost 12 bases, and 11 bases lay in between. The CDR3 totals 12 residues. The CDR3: CASSFSPPKLFF. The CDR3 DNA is TGTGCCAGCAGTTTTAGCCCCCCGAAGCTGTTTTTT.

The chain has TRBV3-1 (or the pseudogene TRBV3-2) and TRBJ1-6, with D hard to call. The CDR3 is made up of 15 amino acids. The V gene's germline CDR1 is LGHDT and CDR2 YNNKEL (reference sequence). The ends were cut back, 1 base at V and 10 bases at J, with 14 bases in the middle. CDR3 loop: CASSQAAGLVSPLHF. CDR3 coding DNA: TGTGCCAGCAGCCAAGCTGCGGGGTTGGTCTCACCCCTCCACTTT.

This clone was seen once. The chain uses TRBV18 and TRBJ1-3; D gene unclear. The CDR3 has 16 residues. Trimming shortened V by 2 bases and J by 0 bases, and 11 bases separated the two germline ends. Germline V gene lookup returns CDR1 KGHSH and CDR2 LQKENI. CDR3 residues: CASSPTTASSGNTIYF. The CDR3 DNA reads TGTGCCAGCTCACCAACTACAGCATCCTCTGGAAACACCATATATTTT.

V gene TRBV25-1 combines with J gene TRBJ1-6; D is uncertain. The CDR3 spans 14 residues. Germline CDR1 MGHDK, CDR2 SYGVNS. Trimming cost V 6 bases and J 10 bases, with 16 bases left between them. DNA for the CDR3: TGTGCCAGCAGCGCATTTCGGGCCGGATCACCCCTCCACTTT. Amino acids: CASSAFRAGSPLHF.

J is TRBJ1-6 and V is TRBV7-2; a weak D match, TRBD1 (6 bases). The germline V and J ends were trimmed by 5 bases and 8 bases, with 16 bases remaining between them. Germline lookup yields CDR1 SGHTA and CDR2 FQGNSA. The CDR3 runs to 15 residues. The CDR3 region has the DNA TGTGCCAGCAGCCCCAGGGGATTTAAGGATTCACCCCTCCACTTT. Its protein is CASSPRGFKDSPLHF.

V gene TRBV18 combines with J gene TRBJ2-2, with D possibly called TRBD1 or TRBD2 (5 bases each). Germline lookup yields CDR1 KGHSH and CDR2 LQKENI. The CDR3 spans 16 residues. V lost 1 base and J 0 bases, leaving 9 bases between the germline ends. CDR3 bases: TGTGCCAGCTCACCACGGGGGTCCCCGAACACCGGGGAGCTGTTTTTT. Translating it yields CASSPRGSPNTGELFF.

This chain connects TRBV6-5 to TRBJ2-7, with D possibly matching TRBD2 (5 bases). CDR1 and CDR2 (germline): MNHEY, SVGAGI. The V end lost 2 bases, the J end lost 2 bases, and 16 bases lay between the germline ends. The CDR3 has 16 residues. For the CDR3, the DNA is TGTGCCAGCAGTTACGAGGCTAGCCGCCCGGCCTACGAGCAGTACTTC. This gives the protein CASSYEASRPAYEQYF.

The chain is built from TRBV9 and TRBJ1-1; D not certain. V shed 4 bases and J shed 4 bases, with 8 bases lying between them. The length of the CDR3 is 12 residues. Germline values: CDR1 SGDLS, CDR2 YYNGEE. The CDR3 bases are TGTGCCAGCAGCCCATATGGCACTGAAGCTTTCTTT. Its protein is CASSPYGTEAFF.

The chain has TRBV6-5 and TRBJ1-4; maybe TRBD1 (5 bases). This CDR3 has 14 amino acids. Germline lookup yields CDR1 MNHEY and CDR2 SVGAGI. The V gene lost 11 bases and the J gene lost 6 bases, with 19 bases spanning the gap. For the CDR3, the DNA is TGTGCCGCCAACTCGGGGGAGTGGGATGAAAAACTGTTTTTT. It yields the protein CAANSGEWDEKLFF.

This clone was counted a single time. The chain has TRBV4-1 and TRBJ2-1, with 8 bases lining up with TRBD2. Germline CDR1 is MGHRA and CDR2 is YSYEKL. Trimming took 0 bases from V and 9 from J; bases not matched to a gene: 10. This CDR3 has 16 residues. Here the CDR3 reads CASSQEASGGWGEQFF. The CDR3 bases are TGCGCCAGCAGCCAAGAAGCGAGCGGGGGCTGGGGTGAGCAGTTCTTC.

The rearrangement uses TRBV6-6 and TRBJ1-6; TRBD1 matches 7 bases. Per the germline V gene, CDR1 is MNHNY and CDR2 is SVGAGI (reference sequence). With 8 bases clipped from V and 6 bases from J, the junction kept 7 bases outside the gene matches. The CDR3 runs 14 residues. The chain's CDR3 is CASGLTGFNSPLHF. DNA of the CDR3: TGTGCCAGCGGACTGACAGGGTTTAATTCACCCCTCCACTTT.

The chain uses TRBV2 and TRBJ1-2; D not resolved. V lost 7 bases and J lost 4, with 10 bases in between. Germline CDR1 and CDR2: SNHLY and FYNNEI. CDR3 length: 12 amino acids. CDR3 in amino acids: CASKRRSYGYTF. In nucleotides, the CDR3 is TGTGCCAGCAAAAGGAGGTCCTATGGCTACACCTTC.

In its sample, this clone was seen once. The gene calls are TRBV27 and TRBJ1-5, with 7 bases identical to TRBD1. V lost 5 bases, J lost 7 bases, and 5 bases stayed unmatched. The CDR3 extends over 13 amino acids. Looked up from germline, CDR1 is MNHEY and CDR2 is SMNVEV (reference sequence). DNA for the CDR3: TGTGCCAGCAGTCAACAGGGGATACAGCCCCAGCATTTT. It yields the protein CASSQQGIQPQHF.

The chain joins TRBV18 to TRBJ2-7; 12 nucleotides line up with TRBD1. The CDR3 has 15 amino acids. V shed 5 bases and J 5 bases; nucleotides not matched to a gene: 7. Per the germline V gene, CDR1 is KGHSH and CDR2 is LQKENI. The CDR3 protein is CASSIPGQGAHEQYF. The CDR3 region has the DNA TGTGCCAGCTCAATACCGGGACAGGGGGCCCACGAGCAGTACTTC.

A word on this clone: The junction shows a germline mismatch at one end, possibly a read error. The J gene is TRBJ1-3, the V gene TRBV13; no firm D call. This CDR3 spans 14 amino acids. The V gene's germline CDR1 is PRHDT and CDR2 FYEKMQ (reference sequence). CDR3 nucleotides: TGTGCCAGCAGCCTAGGACTTAACGGAAACACCATATATTTT. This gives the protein CASSLGLNGNTIYF.

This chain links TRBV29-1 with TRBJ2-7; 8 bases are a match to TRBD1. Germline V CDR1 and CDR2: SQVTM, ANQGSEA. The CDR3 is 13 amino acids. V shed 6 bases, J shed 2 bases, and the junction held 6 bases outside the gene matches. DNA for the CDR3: TGCAGCGTGCGGACAGGGCTCACCTACGAGCAGTACTTC. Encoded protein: CSVRTGLTYEQYF.